A single sample gave rise to the 25 T cell receptor beta chains below, sequenced in a study of shared clonotypes between healthy human individuals. Assay used: immunoSEQ multiplex PCR; TCRdb lists only in-frame clones, some missing. The repertoire holds millions of clones, with under 95% as singletons. Positively selected for CCR7, the CD45RO-negative cells used as naive CD8 cells excluded terminally differentiated effector memory CD45RA+ cells. The sequencing sample was made of naive CD8+ T cells from PBMCs. These receptors came from a man aged 18 to 29 in good health. Some clones in this sample may be carry-over from other donors' samples.

This chain joins TRBV11-2 and TRBJ2-7; 11 nucleotides line up with TRBD2. The CDR3 is 16 amino acids. Germline CDR1 reads SGHAT; CDR2 reads FQNNGV. V trimming: 3 bases; J trimming: 3 bases; junction bases outside the gene matches: 7. DNA of the CDR3: TGTGCCAGCAGCTTTTTCACTAGCGGGGGCTTCTACGAGCAGTACTTC. Amino acid sequence: CASSFFTSGGFYEQYF.

The chain links TRBV9 to TRBJ1-2; possibly TRBD1 for D (5 bases). Germline V gene lookup returns CDR1 SGDLS and CDR2 YYNGEE. This CDR3 spans 15 amino acids. V dropped 1 base and J dropped 2 bases, with 12 bases sitting between them. CDR3 sequence reads: CASSVLTGRNYGYTF. Here the CDR3 DNA reads TGTGCCAGCAGCGTACTAACGGGACGGAACTATGGCTACACCTTC.

This chain connects TRBV4-2 to TRBJ2-1, with 8 bases lining up with TRBD2. V was clipped by 1 base and J by 5 bases; unmatched bases: 7. Germline CDR1 and CDR2: LGHNA and YNFKEQ. The CDR3 length is 16 residues. For the CDR3, the DNA is TGTGCCAGCAGCCAAGTAGGGAACGGGAGGGACAATGAGCAGTTCTTC. It is translated as CASSQVGNGRDNEQFF.

The J gene is TRBJ2-7, the V gene TRBV14; 8 nucleotides align to TRBD1. Germline-derived CDR1 and CDR2 are SGHDN and FVKESK. There are 15 residues in the CDR3. Losses at the gene ends were 4 bases for V and 2 bases for J; bases not matched to a gene: 7. DNA for the CDR3: TGTGCCAGCAGCCGGGAAAGACAGGGGACCTACGAGCAGTACTTC. This codes for CASSRERQGTYEQYF.

The chain links TRBV4-2 to TRBJ2-7; TRBD1 or TRBD2 may be the D gene (5 bases each). CDR3 length: 15 amino acids. Germline V gene lookup returns CDR1 LGHNA and CDR2 YNFKEQ. Deletions cut 0 bases from V and 3 bases from J, with 12 bases between. The CDR3, as DNA: TGTGCCAGCAGCCAAGATATGGGGGTTGGCTACGAGCAGTACTTC. It encodes CASSQDMGVGYEQYF.

This chain connects TRBV19 to TRBJ2-1; D is unclear. V lost 6 bases, J lost 10 bases, and 13 bases lay in between. The CDR3 has 12 amino acids. Germline-derived CDR1 and CDR2 are LNHDA and SQIVND (reference sequence). The CDR3 nucleotides are TGTGCCAGTAGCATCGGGCCCGTGGAGCAGTTCTTC. It encodes CASSIGPVEQFF.

CDR3 in amino acids: CASSGKTGTSFLDTQYF. The CDR3 DNA reads as TGTGCCAGCAGTGGGAAGACCGGGACTAGCTTCCTAGATACGCAGTATTTT. This chain connects TRBV2 to TRBJ2-3; 9 positions agree with TRBD2. Germline CDR1 reads SNHLY; CDR2 reads FYNNEI. The CDR3 length is 17 residues. The ends lost 4 bases at V and 5 bases at J; junction bases unmatched: 13.

The chain recombines TRBV28 with TRBJ2-3; 7 nucleotides agree with TRBD1. The CDR3 runs to 16 residues. The germline gives CDR1 MDHEN, CDR2 SYDVKM. J was trimmed by 2 bases and V by 2 bases; bases with no gene match: 7. CDR3 loop: CASSLILQGDTDTQYF. CDR3 nucleotide sequence: TGTGCCAGCAGTTTAATTCTTCAGGGGGACACAGATACGCAGTATTTT.

The chain joins TRBV29-1 to TRBJ2-7; 8 nucleotides match TRBD2. Germline V lookup: CDR1 SQVTM, CDR2 ANQGSEA. This CDR3 region has 16 residues. V shed 1 base and J 0 bases; nucleotides not matched to a gene: 8. In DNA form, the CDR3 reads TGCAGCGTTGAAGGGCTAGCGGGCACGAGCTCCTACGAGCAGTACTTC. This encodes CSVEGLAGTSSYEQYF.

This clone has only one observation. The chain employs TRBV4-1 and TRBJ1-1; TRBD1 agrees at 7 bases. Per the germline V gene, CDR1 is MGHRA and CDR2 is YSYEKL. The V segment lost 11 bases and the J segment 1 base; nucleotides outside the gene matches: 13. The CDR3 is made up of 15 amino acids. CDR3 residues: CAGAKGGLSNTEAFF. The CDR3 DNA reads as TGCGCCGGCGCAAAAGGGGGCCTCTCGAACACTGAAGCTTTCTTT.

About this clone itself: At the DNA level, this CDR3 is encoded by other sequences in the same sample as well. The chain uses TRBV27 and TRBJ2-1; no firm D call. Germline CDR1 is MNHEY and CDR2 is SMNVEV (reference sequence). Deletions cut 3 bases from V and 0 bases from J, with 3 bases between. This CDR3 spans 13 amino acids. The CDR3 protein is CASSLGSYNEQFF. CDR3 DNA sequence: TGTGCCAGCAGTTTGGGCTCCTACAATGAGCAGTTCTTC.

The J gene is TRBJ2-5, the V gene TRBV7-2; D is undetermined. V was trimmed by 2 bases and J by 4 bases, leaving 17 bases between them. The CDR3 has 16 amino acids. Looked up from germline, CDR1 is SGHTA and CDR2 is FQGNSA. The CDR3 bases are TGTGCCAGCAGCTTATATGGGGAAGGAAGGATAGAGACCCAGTACTTC. Translated: CASSLYGEGRIETQYF.

The gene calls are TRBV27 and TRBJ1-2, with TRBD1 matching 7 bases. Germline-derived CDR1 and CDR2 are MNHEY and SMNVEV (reference sequence). CDR3 length: 14 residues. Trimming removed 5 bases from V and 0 bases from J; junction bases left unmatched: 3. CDR3 in amino acids: CASSGTATNYGYTF. The DNA of the CDR3 is TGTGCCAGCAGTGGGACAGCGACTAACTATGGCTACACCTTC.

This rearrangement joins TRBV5-4 to TRBJ2-2; D unresolved. The CDR3 runs 15 residues. The V gene lost 4 bases and the J gene lost 3 bases, with 13 bases spanning the gap. Germline V gives CDR1 SGHNT, CDR2 YYREEE (reference sequence). CDR3 amino acids: CASSPRTVDTGELFF. In DNA form, the CDR3 reads TGTGCCAGCAGCCCCCGGACGGTGGACACCGGGGAGCTGTTTTTT.

V is TRBV11-2 and J is TRBJ1-4; the D is unclear. Germline CDR1 SGHAT, CDR2 FQNNGV. Trimming removed 4 bases at V and 8 bases at J, with 14 bases between. The CDR3 has 14 residues. The CDR3 loop reads CASSSAPGWEKLFF. The CDR3 nucleotides are TGTGCCAGCAGCTCAGCCCCAGGTTGGGAAAAACTGTTTTTT.

This chain links TRBV19 with TRBJ2-1, with D perhaps TRBD2 (6 bases). CDR1 and CDR2 from the germline V gene are LNHDA and SQIVND (reference sequence). CDR3 length: 14 residues. Trimming cost V 3 bases and J 9 bases, with 15 bases left between them. Here the CDR3 DNA reads TGTGCCAGTAGTATTGGTGCGGGATCCGTTGAGCAGTTCTTC. Its protein product is CASSIGAGSVEQFF.

This clone was picked up one time. V and J are TRBV28 and TRBJ2-5, with 9 bases fitting TRBD1. Germline CDR1 MDHEN, CDR2 SYDVKM. This CDR3 has 16 amino acids. Germline trimming cut 6 bases from V and 2 bases from J; bases unmatched to any gene: 10. The CDR3 DNA is TGTGCCAGCAGCTCCGAGGGGACAGGGCTACAAGAGACCCAGTACTTC. It encodes CASSSEGTGLQETQYF.

The table lists this clone with a few counts. The rearrangement uses TRBV10-3 and TRBJ1-1; unclear D gene. The CDR3 covers 14 residues. In germline, CDR1 is ENHRY, CDR2 SYGVKD. The V end was cut by 4 bases, the J end by 0 bases, with 9 bases between. The CDR3 DNA follows: TGTGCCATCAGTGCGGCAGGAATGAACACTGAAGCTTTCTTT. This translates into CAISAAGMNTEAFF.

This chain links TRBV4-2 with TRBJ1-2, with no clear D. In germline, CDR1 is LGHNA, CDR2 YNFKEQ. V was shortened by 0 bases and J by 7 bases, with 18 bases between the two germline ends. CDR3 length: 16 amino acids. CDR3 DNA sequence: TGTGCCAGCAGCCAAGATGGTATGACCGGGGTTGCTGGCTACACCTTC. It encodes CASSQDGMTGVAGYTF.

This clone was recorded once. The chain uses TRBV29-1 and TRBJ2-7, with 11 positions matching TRBD2. The trim removed 4 bases at V and 2 bases at J, leaving 7 bases unmatched. The length of the CDR3 is 15 residues. Germline CDR1 and CDR2: SQVTM and ANQGSEA. CDR3 protein: CSVVGLAETTYEQYF. CDR3 sequence (DNA): TGCAGCGTTGTGGGACTAGCGGAGACTACCTACGAGCAGTACTTC.

The chain has TRBV4-1 and TRBJ1-1; weak D call: TRBD1 (6 bases). Germline CDR1 MGHRA, CDR2 YSYEKL. V was cut by 1 base and J by 5 bases, with 11 bases left in between. CDR3 length: 14 amino acids. CDR3 sequence (DNA): TGCGCCAGCAGCCAAGGGGGGCACCAAACTGAAGCTTTCTTT. Translating it yields CASSQGGHQTEAFF.

The CDR3 here is CASSESLAWTGQYEAFF. CDR3 coding DNA: TGTGCCAGCAGTGAATCCTTAGCCTGGACAGGGCAGTATGAAGCTTTCTTT. The genes are TRBV6-1 and TRBJ1-1; 8 nucleotides line up with TRBD1. Germline V lookup: CDR1 MNHNS, CDR2 SASEGT. The V and J ends lost 2 bases and 7 bases, in that order; junction bases with no gene match: 15. The CDR3 runs to 17 residues.

CDR3 region: CASSPTGYSTDTQYF. In DNA form, the CDR3 reads TGTGCCAGCAGCCCGACAGGGTACAGCACAGATACGCAGTATTTT. The chain carries TRBV7-2 and TRBJ2-3; 7 bases map to TRBD1. With V trimmed by 5 bases and J by 0 bases, 5 bases remained unmatched. This CDR3 has 15 amino acids. Germline CDR1 SGHTA, CDR2 FQGNSA.

Remarks on this clone: The identical CDR3 is also encoded by other nucleotide sequences in the sample. The chain carries TRBV29-1 and TRBJ2-7, with TRBD1 matching over 7 bases. Trimming took 1 base from V and 2 from J; bases not matched to a gene: 2. The CDR3 totals 13 residues. The germline CDR1 and CDR2 sequences are SQVTM and ANQGSEA. Here the CDR3 reads CSVEGQGPYEQYF. CDR3 nucleotide sequence: TGCAGCGTTGAAGGACAGGGCCCCTACGAGCAGTACTTC.

The chain employs TRBV28 and TRBJ2-1, with 7 bases lining up with TRBD2. V was pared by 6 bases and J by 3 bases, with 8 bases of the junction left unmatched. Germline V gene lookup returns CDR1 MDHEN and CDR2 SYDVKM. The CDR3 consists of 15 residues. The DNA of the CDR3 is TGTGCCAGCAGCAGCCCTAGCGGCTTCTACAATGAGCAGTTCTTC. This codes for CASSSPSGFYNEQFF. Drawing the rest from reference TRBV28 and TRBJ2-1, the complete variable domain is DVKVTQSSRYLVKRTGEKVFLECVQDMDHENMFWYRQDPGLGLRLIYFSYDVKMKEKGDIPEGYSVSREKKERFSLILESASTNQTSMYLCASSSPSGFYNEQFFGPGTRLTVL.